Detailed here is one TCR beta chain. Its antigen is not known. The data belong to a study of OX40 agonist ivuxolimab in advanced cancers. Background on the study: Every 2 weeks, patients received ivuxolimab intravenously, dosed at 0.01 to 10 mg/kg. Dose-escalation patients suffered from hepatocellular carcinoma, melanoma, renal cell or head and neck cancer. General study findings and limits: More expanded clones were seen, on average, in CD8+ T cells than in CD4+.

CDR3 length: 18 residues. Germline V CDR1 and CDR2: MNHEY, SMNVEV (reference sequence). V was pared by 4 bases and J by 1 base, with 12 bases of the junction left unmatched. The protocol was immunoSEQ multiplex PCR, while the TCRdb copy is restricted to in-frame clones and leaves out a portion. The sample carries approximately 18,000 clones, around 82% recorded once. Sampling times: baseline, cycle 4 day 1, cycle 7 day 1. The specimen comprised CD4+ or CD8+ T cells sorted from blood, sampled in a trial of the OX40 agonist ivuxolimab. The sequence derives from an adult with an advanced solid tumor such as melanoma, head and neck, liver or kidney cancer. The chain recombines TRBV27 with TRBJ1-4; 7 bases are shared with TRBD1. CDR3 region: CASSSTGVLRRTNEKLFF. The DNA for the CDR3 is TGTGCCAGCAGTTCCACAGGGGTTTTACGGCGAACTAATGAAAAACTGTTTTTT.